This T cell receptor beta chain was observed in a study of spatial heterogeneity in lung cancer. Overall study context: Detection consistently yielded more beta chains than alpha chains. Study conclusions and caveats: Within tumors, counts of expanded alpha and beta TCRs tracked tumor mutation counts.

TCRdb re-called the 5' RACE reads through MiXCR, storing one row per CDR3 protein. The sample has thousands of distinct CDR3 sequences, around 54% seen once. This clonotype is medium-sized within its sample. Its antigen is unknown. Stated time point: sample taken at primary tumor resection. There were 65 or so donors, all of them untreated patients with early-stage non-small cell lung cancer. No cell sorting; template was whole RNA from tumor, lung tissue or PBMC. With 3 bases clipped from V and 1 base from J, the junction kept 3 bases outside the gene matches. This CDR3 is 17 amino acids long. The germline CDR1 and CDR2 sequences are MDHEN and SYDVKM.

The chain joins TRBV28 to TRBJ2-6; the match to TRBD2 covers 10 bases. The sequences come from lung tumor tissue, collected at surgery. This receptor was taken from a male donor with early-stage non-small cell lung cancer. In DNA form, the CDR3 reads TGTGCCAGCAGTTTCGGTAGCGGGAGGTCTGGGGCCAACGTCCTGACTTTC. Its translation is CASSFGSGRSGANVLTF.